One and the same sample provided the 7 T cell receptor beta chains below, sequenced in a study of T-cell reconstitution after alpha-beta-depleted transplantation in children. Unique molecular identifiers were used in preparing the TCRbeta library. TCRdb passed the PCR reads through MiXCR, listing each CDR3 protein once. The data show about 830,000 distinct CDR3 sequences, approximately 15% seen once. The input for sequencing was PBMCs, mostly from graft donor cells, taken 360 days after TCRalphabeta/CD19-depleted stem cell transplant. Every receptor here comes from a male patient between 5 and 17 years old who had a stem cell transplant for acute lymphoblastic leukemia, so the T cells may come from the graft donor.

The CDR3 region is CASSPQAGTKNIQYF. CDR3 coding DNA: TGTGCCAGCAGCCCTCAGGCAGGGACCAAAAACATTCAGTACTTC. The chain joins TRBV11-2 to TRBJ2-4; D is possibly TRBD1 (5 bases). Germline lookup yields CDR1 SGHAT and CDR2 FQNNGV. There are 15 residues in the CDR3. Trimming took 5 bases from V and 2 from J, leaving 13 bases between them.

This clonotype was found a few times. This chain connects TRBV20-1 to TRBJ2-7; D is perhaps TRBD1 (5 bases). Trimming cost V 5 bases and J 4 bases, with 18 bases left between them. The CDR3 is 14 amino acids. Germline CDR1 DFQATT, CDR2 SNEGSKA (reference sequence). The CDR3 spells CSAFSRGGWYEQYF. The CDR3 DNA sequence: TGCAGTGCTTTCAGTAGGGGTGGGTGGTACGAGCAGTACTTC.

DNA for the CDR3: TGTGCCAGCTCAGACAGGAGCGGCAATCAGCCCCAGCATTTT. It codes for CASSDRSGNQPQHF. This rearrangement joins TRBV18 to TRBJ1-5, with a possible D match to TRBD1 (6 bases). This CDR3 region has 14 residues. V gave up 5 bases and J gave up 2 bases, with 10 bases separating them. Germline loops: CDR1 KGHSH, CDR2 LQKENI.

The table lists this clonotype with a few counts. The V gene is TRBV20-1, the J gene TRBJ2-3; D is unresolved. Trimming cost V 3 bases and J 2 bases, with 9 bases left between them. CDR1 and CDR2 from the germline V gene are DFQATT and SNEGSKA (reference sequence). CDR3 length: 13 residues. CDR3 in DNA: TGCAGTGCTAGCTGGGGTAACACAGATACGCAGTATTTT. Translating gives CSASWGNTDTQYF.

This clonotype was counted only a few times. The chain has TRBV24-1 and TRBJ2-3, with a weak D call TRBD1 (5 bases). Germline V gives CDR1 KGHDR, CDR2 SFDVKD. Trimming removed 3 bases from V and 5 bases from J, with 17 bases in between. This CDR3 contains 16 residues. This CDR3 reads CATSDPPLTEGDTQYF. Written as DNA, the CDR3 is TGTGCCACCAGTGATCCTCCCTTGACAGAAGGAGATACGCAGTATTTT.

The sample holds a few counts of this clonotype. V and J are TRBV7-3 and TRBJ2-1; D may be TRBD1 or TRBD2 (6 bases each). This CDR3 has 18 residues. Germline CDR1 is SGHTA and CDR2 is FQGTGA. Trimming pared 6 bases from V and 0 bases from J, leaving 21 bases between. CDR3: CASREGVADIGSYNEQFF. In DNA, the CDR3 is TGTGCCAGCAGGGAGGGGGTAGCGGATATTGGCTCCTACAATGAGCAGTTCTTC. The full variable domain, in which reference TRBV7-3 and TRBJ2-1 provide the parts outside the CDR3, is GAGVSQTPSNKVTEKGKYVELRCDPISGHTALYWYRQSLGQGPEFLIYFQGTGAADDSGLPNDRFFAVRPEGSVSTLKIQRTERGDSAVYLCASREGVADIGSYNEQFFGPGTRLTVL.

This clonotype has a count of ten or more. V usage is TRBV7-2 and J usage is TRBJ2-1, with D perhaps TRBD1 or TRBD2 (5 bases each). Trimming removed 7 bases from V and 7 bases from J, with 11 bases in between. Looked up from germline, CDR1 is SGHTA and CDR2 is FQGNSA. This CDR3 is built from 12 residues. The CDR3 bases are TGTGCCAGCACCGAATGGGGGAATGAGCAGTTCTTC. Its protein product is CASTEWGNEQFF.